Listed here is a single T cell receptor beta chain. Its antigen remains unknown. A history of autoimmune disease or systemic immunosuppression excluded patients. The sample is drawn from a study of OX40 agonist ivuxolimab in advanced cancers. Study as a whole: The patients got ivuxolimab, which is an agonistic anti-OX40 (CD134) antibody. The study's findings and limits: Both CD4+ and CD8+ T cell populations in blood had undergone clonal expansion by week 6 at 0.1 to 3.0 mg/kg.

Clones were sequenced by immunoSEQ multiplex PCR, and TCRdb holds only the in-frame ones, with some missing. The data show approximately 49,000 clones, with over 80% seen just once and about 1% held by the top ten. The CDR3 has 18 residues. Looked up from germline, CDR1 is SGHDT and CDR2 is YYEEEE. The trim removed 3 bases at V and 4 bases at J, leaving 10 bases unmatched. The source material was CD4+ or CD8+ T cells sorted from blood, sampled in a trial of the OX40 agonist ivuxolimab. The TCR originated in an adult with an advanced solid tumor such as melanoma, head and neck, liver or kidney cancer. This chain links TRBV5-6 with TRBJ2-1; TRBD2 matches at 13 bases. The CDR3: CASSSTSGGIMRYNEQFF. As DNA, the CDR3 is TGTGCCAGCAGCTCGACTAGCGGGGGGATTATGAGGTACAATGAGCAGTTCTTC.